This T cell receptor (beta chain) is from a study of regulatory T cells in long-lasting Graves disease. At least ten counts were recorded for this clonotype. Combining iRepertoire HTBI primers with Arm-PCR of CDR3 regions, the authors built TCR beta libraries. TCRdb called the multiplex PCR reads again in MiXCR, with one record for every CDR3 protein. Of roughly 360,000 distinct CDR3 sequences listed, over 9.5% are singletons. Germline CDR1 reads MNHEY; CDR2 reads SVGAGI. The CDR3 spans 16 residues. V dropped 2 bases and J dropped 0; count of bases not matched to a gene: 3. Described time point: newly diagnosed GD, antithyroid drugs for less than 3 months. PBMCs provided the RNA from which the TCR library was made. These data also formed part of another study, on T cells in Graves' hyperthyroidism and ophthalmopathy.

V is TRBV6-5 and J is TRBJ2-3; 9 nucleotides agree with TRBD1. The TCR comes from a woman between 18 and 29 years old with Graves disease. The sequenced sample was peripheral blood mononuclear cells (PBMCs), obtained at new diagnosis, from a patient treated with antithyroid drugs. The DNA of the CDR3 is TGTGCCAGCAGTTACGGGACAGGGATTAGCACAGATACGCAGTATTTT. Translation gives CASSYGTGISTDTQYF.